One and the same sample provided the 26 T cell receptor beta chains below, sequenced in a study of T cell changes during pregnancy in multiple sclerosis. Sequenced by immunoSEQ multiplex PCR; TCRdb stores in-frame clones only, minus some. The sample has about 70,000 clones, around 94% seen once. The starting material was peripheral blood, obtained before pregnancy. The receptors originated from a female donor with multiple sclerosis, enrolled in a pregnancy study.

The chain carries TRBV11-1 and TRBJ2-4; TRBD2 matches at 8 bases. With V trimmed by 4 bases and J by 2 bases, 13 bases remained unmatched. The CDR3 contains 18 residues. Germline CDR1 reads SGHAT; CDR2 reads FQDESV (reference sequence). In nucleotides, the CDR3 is TGTGCCAGCAGCTCGGTATACAGCGGGAGAGGATCCAAAAACATTCAGTACTTC. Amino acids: CASSSVYSGRGSKNIQYF.

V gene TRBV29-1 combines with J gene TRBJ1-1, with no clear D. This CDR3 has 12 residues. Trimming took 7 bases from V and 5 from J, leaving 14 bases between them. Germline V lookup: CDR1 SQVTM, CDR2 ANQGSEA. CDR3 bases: TGCAGCGAACGGACCGAGGGAACTGAAGCTTTCTTT. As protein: CSERTEGTEAFF.

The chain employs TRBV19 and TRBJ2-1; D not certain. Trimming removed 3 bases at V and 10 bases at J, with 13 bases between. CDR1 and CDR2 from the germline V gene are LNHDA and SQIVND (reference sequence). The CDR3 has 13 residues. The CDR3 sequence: CASSMPRLSEQFF. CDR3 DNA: TGTGCCAGTAGTATGCCCCGACTGAGCGAGCAGTTCTTC.

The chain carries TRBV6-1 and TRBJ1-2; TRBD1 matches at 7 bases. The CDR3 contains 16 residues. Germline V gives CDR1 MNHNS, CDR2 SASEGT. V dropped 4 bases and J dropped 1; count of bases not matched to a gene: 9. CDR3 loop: CASSGSRTGVNYGYTF. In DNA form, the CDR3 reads TGTGCCAGCAGTGGATCCAGGACAGGTGTTAACTATGGCTACACCTTC.

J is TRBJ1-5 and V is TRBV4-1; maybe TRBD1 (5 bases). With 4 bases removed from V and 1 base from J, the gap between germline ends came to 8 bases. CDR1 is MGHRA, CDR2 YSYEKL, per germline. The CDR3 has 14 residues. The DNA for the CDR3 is TGCGCCAGCAGCCGAGACAGAAGCAATCAGCCCCAGCATTTT. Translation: CASSRDRSNQPQHF.

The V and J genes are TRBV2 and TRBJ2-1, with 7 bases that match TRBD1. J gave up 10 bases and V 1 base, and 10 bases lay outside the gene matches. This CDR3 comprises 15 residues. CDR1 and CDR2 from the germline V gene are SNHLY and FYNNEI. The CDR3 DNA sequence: TGTGCCAGCAGTGAAGAGGCAGGGGGTAGATCGGAGCAGTTCTTC. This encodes CASSEEAGGRSEQFF.

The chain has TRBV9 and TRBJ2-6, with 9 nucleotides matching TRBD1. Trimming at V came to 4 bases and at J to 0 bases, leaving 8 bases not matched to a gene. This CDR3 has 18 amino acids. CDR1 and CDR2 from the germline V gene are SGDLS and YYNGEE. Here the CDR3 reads CASSRRTGAISGANVLTF. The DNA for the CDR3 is TGTGCCAGCAGCCGCCGGACAGGGGCCATCTCTGGGGCCAACGTCCTGACTTTC.

CDR3 DNA: TGTGCCAGCAGTTTATACGGTACCGGGGCCAACGTCCTGACTTTC. It yields the protein CASSLYGTGANVLTF. The gene calls are TRBV28 and TRBJ2-6; no reliable D call. V was pared by 1 base and J by 4 bases, with 8 bases between. Per the germline V gene, CDR1 is MDHEN and CDR2 is SYDVKM. This CDR3 has 15 residues. The variable domain in full, with the rest retrieved from reference TRBV28 and TRBJ2-6, is DVKVTQSSRYLVKRTGEKVFLECVQDMDHENMFWYRQDPGLGLRLIYFSYDVKMKEKGDIPEGYSVSREKKERFSLILESASTNQTSMYLCASSLYGTGANVLTFGAGSRLTVL.

The chain's CDR3 is CASSLYWTGNTGELFF. The CDR3 nucleotides read TGTGCCAGCAGTCTCTATTGGACAGGGAACACCGGGGAGCTGTTTTTT. V and J are TRBV27 and TRBJ2-2; 7 nucleotides agree with TRBD1. Trimming cost V 5 bases and J 1 base; bases outside gene matches: 7. The CDR3 spans 16 residues. Germline-derived CDR1 and CDR2 are MNHEY and SMNVEV (reference sequence).

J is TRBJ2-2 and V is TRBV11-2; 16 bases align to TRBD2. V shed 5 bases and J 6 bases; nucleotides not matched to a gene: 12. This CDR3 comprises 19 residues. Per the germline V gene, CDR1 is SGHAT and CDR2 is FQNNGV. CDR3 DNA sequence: TGTGCCAGCAGCCGATCGGGACTAGCGGGAGGGCCCTCCCCCGGGGAGCTGTTTTTT. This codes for CASSRSGLAGGPSPGELFF.

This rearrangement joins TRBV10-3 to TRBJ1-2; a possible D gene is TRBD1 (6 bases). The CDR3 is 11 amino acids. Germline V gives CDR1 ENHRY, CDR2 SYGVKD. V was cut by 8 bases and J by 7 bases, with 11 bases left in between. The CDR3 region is CAIRRTAGYTF. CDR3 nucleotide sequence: TGTGCCATCCGAAGGACAGCTGGCTACACCTTC.

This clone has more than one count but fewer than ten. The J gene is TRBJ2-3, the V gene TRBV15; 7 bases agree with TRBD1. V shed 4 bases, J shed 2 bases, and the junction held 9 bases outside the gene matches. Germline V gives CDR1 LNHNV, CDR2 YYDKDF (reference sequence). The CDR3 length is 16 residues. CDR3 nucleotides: TGTGCCACCAGCACGGGACAGCACGAAGCCACAGATACGCAGTATTTT. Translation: CATSTGQHEATDTQYF.

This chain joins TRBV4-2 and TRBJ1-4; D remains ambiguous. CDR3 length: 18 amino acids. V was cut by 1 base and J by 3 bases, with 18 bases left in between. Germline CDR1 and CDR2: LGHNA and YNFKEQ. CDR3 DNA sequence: TGTGCCAGCAGCCAAGGGCCCCTCCCGGGGTTAGCTAATGAAAAACTGTTTTTT. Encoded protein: CASSQGPLPGLANEKLFF.

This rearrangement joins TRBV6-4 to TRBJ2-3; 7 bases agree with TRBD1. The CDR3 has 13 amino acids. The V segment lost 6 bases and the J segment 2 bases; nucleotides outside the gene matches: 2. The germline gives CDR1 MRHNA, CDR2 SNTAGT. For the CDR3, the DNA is TGTGCCAGCAGGGGACAGAACACAGATACGCAGTATTTT. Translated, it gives CASRGQNTDTQYF.

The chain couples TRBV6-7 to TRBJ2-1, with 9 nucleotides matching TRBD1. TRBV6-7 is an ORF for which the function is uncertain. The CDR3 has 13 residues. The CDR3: CEIRDRDYNEQFF. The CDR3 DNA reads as TGTGAGATCCGGGACAGGGACTACAATGAGCAGTTCTTC.

CDR3 in DNA: TGTGCCAGCAGGACACAGGGACAAGAGACCCAGTACTTC. This encodes CASRTQGQETQYF. The V gene is TRBV6-6, the J gene TRBJ2-5; the D gene is possibly TRBD1 (6 bases). The germline gives CDR1 MNHNY, CDR2 SVGAGI (reference sequence). This CDR3 region has 13 residues. Trimming cost V 6 bases and J 2 bases, with 10 bases left between them.

CDR3 residues: CASSPPNPVLAGAWTDTQYF. CDR3 nucleotides: TGTGCCAGCTCACCACCGAATCCGGTACTAGCGGGAGCGTGGACAGATACGCAGTATTTT. The chain couples TRBV18 to TRBJ2-3, with 11 bases lining up with TRBD2. V lost 0 bases, J lost 3 bases, and 14 bases stayed unmatched. The CDR3 is 20 amino acids. Germline V gives CDR1 KGHSH, CDR2 LQKENI.

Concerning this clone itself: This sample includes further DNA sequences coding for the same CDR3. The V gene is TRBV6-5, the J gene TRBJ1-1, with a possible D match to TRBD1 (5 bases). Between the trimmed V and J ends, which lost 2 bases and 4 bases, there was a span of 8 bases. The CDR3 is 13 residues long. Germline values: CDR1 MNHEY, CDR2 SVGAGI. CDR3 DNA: TGTGCCAGCAGTTACAGGGGTCGCACTGAAGCTTTCTTT. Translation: CASSYRGRTEAFF.

For the CDR3, the DNA is TGTGCCAGCGCAAGCGTAGCAGATACGCAGTATTTT. Translating it yields CASASVADTQYF. This chain connects TRBV28 to TRBJ2-3; no reliable D call. Per germline, CDR1 MDHEN and CDR2 SYDVKM. This CDR3 has 12 amino acids. V was trimmed by 8 bases and J by 4 bases, leaving 10 bases between them.

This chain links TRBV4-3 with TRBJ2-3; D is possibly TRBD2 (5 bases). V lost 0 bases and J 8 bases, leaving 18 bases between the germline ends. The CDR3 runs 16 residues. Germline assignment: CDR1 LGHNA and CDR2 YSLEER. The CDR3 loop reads CASSQDQRVFAGTQYF. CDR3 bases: TGCGCCAGCAGCCAAGATCAACGGGTCTTCGCGGGTACGCAGTATTTT.

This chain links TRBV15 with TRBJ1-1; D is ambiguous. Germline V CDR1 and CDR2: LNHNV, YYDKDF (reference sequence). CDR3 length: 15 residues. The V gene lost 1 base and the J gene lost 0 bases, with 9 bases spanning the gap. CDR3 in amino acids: CATSRAVVMNTEAFF. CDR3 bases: TGTGCCACCAGCAGAGCGGTAGTGATGAACACTGAAGCTTTCTTT. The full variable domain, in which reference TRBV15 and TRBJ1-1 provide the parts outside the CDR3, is DAMVIQNPRYQVTQFGKPVTLSCSQTLNHNVMYWYQQKSSQAPKLLFHYYDKDFNNEADTPDNFQSRRPNTSFCFLDIRSPGLGDTAMYLCATSRAVVMNTEAFFGQGTRLTVV.

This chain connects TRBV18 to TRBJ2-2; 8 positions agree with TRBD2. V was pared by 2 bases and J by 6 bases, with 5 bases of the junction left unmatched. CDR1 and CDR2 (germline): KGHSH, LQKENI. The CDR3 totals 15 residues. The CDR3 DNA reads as TGTGCCAGCTCACCAGAAGCGGGAGAAGCCGGGGAGCTGTTTTTT. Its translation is CASSPEAGEAGELFF. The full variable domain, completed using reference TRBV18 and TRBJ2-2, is NAGVMQNPRHLVRRRGQEARLRCSPMKGHSHVYWYRQLPEEGLKFMVYLQKENIIDESGMPKERFSAEFPKEGPSILRIQQVVRGDSAAYFCASSPEAGEAGELFFGEGSRLTVL.

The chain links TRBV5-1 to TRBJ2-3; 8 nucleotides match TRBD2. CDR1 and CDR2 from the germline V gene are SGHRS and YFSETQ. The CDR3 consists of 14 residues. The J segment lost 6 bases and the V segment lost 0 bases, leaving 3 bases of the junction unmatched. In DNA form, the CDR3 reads TGCGCCAGCAGCTTGGCGGGGGGGTCGGATACGCAGTATTTT. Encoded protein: CASSLAGGSDTQYF.

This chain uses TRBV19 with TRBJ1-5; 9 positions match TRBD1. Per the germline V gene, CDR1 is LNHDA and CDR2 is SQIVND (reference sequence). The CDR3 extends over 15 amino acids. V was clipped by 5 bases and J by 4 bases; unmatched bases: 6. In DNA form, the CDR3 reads TGTGCCAGTAGTGTCGACAGGGGGGGGAATCAGCCCCAGCATTTT. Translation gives CASSVDRGGNQPQHF.

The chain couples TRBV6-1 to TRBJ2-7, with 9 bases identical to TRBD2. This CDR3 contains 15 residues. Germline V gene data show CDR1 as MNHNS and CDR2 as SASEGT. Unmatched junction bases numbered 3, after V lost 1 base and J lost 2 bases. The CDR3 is CASSEGLAETYEQYF. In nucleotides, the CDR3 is TGTGCCAGCAGTGAAGGACTAGCGGAGACCTACGAGCAGTACTTC.

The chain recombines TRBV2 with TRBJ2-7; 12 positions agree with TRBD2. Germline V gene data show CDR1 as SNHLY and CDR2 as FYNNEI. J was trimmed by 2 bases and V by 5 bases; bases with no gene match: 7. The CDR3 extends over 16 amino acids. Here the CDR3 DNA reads TGTGCCAGCAGTTTTACTAGCGGGAGGCCGCCCTACGAGCAGTACTTC. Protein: CASSFTSGRPPYEQYF.